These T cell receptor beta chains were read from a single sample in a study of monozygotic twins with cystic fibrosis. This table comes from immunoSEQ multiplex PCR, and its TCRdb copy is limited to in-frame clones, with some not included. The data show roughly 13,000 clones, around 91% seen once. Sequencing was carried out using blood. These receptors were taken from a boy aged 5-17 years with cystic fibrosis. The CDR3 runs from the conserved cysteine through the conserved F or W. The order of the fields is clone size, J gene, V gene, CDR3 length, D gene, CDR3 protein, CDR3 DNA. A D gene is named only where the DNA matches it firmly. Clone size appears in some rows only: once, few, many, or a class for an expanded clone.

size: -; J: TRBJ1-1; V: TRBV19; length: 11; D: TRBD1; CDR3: CASIIWDRAFF; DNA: TGTGCCAGTATCATTTGGGACAGAGCTTTCTTT
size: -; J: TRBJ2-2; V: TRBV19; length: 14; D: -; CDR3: CASRDRTNTGELFF; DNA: TGTGCCAGTAGGGACCGCACGAACACCGGGGAGCTGTTTTTT
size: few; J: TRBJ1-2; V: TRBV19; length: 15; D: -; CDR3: CATQESLGSNYGYTF; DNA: TGTGCCACCCAGGAATCACTGGGGTCTAACTATGGCTACACCTTC
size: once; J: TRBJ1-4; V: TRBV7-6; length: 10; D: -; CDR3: CASSLEKLFF; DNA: TGTGCCAGCAGCTTGGAAAAACTGTTTTTT
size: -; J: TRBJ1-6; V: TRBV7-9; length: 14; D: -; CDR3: CASSSTGKNSPLHF; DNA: TGTGCCAGCAGCTCAACAGGCAAAAATTCACCCCTCCACTTT
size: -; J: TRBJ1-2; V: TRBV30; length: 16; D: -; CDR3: CAWSVGGAGGYYGYTF; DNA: TGTGCCTGGAGTGTAGGGGGTGCAGGAGGGTACTATGGCTACACCTTC
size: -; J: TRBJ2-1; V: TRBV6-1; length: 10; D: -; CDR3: CASRDNEQFF; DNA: TGTGCCAGCAGAGACAATGAGCAGTTCTTC
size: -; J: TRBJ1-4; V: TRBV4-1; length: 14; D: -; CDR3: CASSQLDREEKLFF; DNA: TGCGCCAGCAGCCAATTAGATCGAGAGGAAAAACTGTTTTTT
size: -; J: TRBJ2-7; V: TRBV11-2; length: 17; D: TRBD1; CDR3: CASSSILSRDRGHEQYF; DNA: TGTGCCAGCAGCTCCATCTTAAGCCGGGACAGGGGTCACGAGCAGTACTTC
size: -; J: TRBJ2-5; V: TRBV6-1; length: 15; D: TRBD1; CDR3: CASSEATGGAETQYF; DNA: TGTGCCAGCAGTGAAGCGACAGGGGGCGCAGAGACCCAGTACTTC
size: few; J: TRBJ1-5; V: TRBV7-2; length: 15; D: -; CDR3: CASSLRNSLPQPQHF; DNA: TGTGCCAGCAGCTTAAGGAACAGCCTTCCTCAGCCCCAGCATTTT
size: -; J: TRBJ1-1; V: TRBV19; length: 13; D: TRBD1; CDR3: CASSRSGRGDAFF; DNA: TGTGCCAGTAGTCGCTCGGGCAGGGGGGATGCTTTCTTT
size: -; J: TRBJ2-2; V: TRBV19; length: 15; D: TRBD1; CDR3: CASTNLDRESGELFF; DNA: TGTGCCAGTACTAACCTTGACAGGGAATCCGGGGAGCTGTTTTTT
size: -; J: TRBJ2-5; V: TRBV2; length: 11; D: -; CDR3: CASIQEETQYF; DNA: TGTGCCAGCATCCAGGAGGAGACCCAGTACTTC
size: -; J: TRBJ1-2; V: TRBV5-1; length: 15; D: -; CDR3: CASSSTQNPNYGYTF; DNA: TGCGCCAGCAGCAGCACACAGAATCCCAACTATGGCTACACCTTC
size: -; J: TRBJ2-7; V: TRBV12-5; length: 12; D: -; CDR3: CASGIQGGGQYF; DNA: TGTGCTAGTGGGATACAGGGAGGTGGGCAGTACTTC
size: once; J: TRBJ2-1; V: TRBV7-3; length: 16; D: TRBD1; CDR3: CASSLRWDSTYNEQFF; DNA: TGTGCCAGCAGCTTAAGATGGGACAGTACCTACAATGAGCAGTTCTTC
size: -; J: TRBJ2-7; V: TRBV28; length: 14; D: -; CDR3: CASSFPGPTYEQYF; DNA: TGTGCCAGCAGTTTCCCCGGGCCGACCTACGAGCAGTACTTC
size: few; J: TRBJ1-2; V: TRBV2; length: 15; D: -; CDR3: CASSPDRLANYGYTF; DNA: TGTGCCAGCAGCCCCGACAGACTAGCTAACTATGGCTACACCTTC
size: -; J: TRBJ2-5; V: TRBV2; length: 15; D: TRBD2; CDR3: CASSGTSGSGETQYF; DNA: TGTGCCAGCAGTGGGACTAGCGGGAGTGGAGAGACCCAGTACTTC
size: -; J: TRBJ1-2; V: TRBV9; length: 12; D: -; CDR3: CASSPDGYGYTF; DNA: TGTGCCAGCAGTCCGGATGGCTATGGCTACACCTTC
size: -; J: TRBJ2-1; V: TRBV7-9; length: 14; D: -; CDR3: CASSLAGGSGEQFF; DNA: TGTGCCAGCAGCTTAGCAGGGGGGAGCGGTGAGCAGTTCTTC
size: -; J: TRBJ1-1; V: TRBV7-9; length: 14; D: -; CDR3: CASSLAQGGRVAFF; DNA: TGTGCCAGCAGCTTAGCGCAGGGAGGTAGGGTAGCTTTCTTT
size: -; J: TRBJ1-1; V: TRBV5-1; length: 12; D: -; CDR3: CASSPDAQQAFF; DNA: TGCGCCAGCAGCCCGGACGCTCAACAAGCTTTCTTT
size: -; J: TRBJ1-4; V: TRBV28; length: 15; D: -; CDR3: CASSPAGTGNEKLFF; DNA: TGTGCCAGCAGTCCCGCCGGGACGGGGAATGAAAAACTGTTTTTT
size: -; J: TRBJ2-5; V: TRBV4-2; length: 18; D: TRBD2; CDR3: CASSQLFGGGKLQETQYF; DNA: TGTGCCAGCAGCCAACTCTTCGGCGGGGGGAAATTACAAGAGACCCAGTACTTC
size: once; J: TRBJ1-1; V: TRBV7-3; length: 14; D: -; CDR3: CASSLMGGNTEAFF; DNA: TGTGCCAGCAGCTTAATGGGGGGTAACACTGAAGCTTTCTTT
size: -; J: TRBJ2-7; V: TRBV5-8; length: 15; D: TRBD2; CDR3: CASSLAGGFYTEQYF; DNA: TGTGCCAGCAGCTTGGCGGGAGGATTTTATACCGAGCAGTACTTC
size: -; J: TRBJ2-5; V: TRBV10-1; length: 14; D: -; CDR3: CASSGGGIQETQYF; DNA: TGCGCCAGCAGTGGAGGGGGGATCCAAGAGACCCAGTACTTC
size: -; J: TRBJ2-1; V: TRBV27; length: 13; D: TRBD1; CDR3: CASGTGGMNEQFF; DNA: TGTGCCAGCGGGACAGGGGGCATGAATGAGCAGTTCTTC
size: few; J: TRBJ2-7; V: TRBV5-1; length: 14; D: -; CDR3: CASSPGTTTYEQYF; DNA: TGCGCCAGCAGCCCCGGGACAACGACCTACGAGCAGTACTTC
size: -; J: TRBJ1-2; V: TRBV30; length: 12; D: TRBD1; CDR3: CAWIDRGPGYTF; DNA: TGTGCCTGGATCGACAGGGGGCCTGGCTACACCTTC
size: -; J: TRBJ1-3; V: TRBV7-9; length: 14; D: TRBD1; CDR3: CASTSQGAGNTIYF; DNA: TGTGCCAGCACCTCGCAGGGGGCTGGAAACACCATATATTTT
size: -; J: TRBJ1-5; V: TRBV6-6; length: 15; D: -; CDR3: CASTLAGYSNQPQHF; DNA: TGTGCCAGCACCTTAGCAGGGTATAGCAATCAGCCCCAGCATTTT
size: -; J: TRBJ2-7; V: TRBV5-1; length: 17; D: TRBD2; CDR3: CASSLGLGGSSSYEQYF; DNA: TGCGCCAGCAGCTTAGGCCTAGGCGGGAGCTCCTCCTACGAGCAGTACTTC
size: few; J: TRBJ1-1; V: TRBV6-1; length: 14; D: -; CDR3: CASSDRYENTEAFF; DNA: TGTGCCAGCAGTGACAGGTACGAGAACACTGAAGCTTTCTTT
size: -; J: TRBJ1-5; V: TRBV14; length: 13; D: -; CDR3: CASNSGEGQPQHF; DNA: TGTGCCAGCAACTCAGGGGAAGGTCAGCCCCAGCATTTT
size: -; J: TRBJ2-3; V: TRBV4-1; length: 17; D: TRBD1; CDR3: CASSHTGGLSASDTQYF; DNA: TGCGCCAGCAGCCACACAGGGGGCTTGAGCGCCTCCGATACGCAGTATTTT
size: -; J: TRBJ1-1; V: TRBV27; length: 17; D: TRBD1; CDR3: CASSSPRPGYRGTEAFF; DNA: TGTGCCAGCAGTTCCCCCCGACCTGGATACAGGGGAACTGAAGCTTTCTTT
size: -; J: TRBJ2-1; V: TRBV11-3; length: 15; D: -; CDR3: CASSHSGDSYNEQFF; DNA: TGTGCCAGCAGCCACTCGGGAGACTCCTACAATGAGCAGTTCTTC
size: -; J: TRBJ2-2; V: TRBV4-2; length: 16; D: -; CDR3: CASSTKFTGATGELFF; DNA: TGTGCCAGCAGCACCAAGTTTACGGGGGCCACCGGGGAGCTGTTTTTT
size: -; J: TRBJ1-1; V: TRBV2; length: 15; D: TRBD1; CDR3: CASSVTGFMNTEAFF; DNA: TGTGCCAGCAGTGTGACAGGGTTCATGAACACTGAAGCTTTCTTT
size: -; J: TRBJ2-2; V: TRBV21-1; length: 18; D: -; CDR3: CASSKERSRRWGTGELFF; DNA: TGTGCCAGCAGCAAAGAGCGTTCTCGGAGGTGGGGCACCGGGGAGCTGTTTTTT
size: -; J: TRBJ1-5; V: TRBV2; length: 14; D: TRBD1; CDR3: CASTRDRGNQPQHF; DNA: TGTGCCAGCACCCGGGACAGGGGTAATCAGCCCCAGCATTTT
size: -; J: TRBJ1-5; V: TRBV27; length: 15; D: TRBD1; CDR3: CASSPGTGFGQPQHF; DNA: TGTGCCAGCAGCCCCGGGACAGGGTTTGGTCAGCCCCAGCATTTT
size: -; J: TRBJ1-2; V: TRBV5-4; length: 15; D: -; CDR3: CASRRASGTIFGYTF; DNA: TGTGCCAGCAGGCGTGCCTCCGGGACAATCTTTGGCTACACCTTC